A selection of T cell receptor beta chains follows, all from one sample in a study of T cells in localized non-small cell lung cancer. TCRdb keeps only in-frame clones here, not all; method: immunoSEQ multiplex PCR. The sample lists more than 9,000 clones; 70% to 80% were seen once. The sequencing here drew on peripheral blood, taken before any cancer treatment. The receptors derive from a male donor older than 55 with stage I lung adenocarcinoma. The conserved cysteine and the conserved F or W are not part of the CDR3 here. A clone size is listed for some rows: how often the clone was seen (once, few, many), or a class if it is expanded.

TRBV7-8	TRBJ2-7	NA	ASSLNRYEQY
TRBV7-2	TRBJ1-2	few	ASSPKFGDGYT
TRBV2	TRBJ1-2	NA	ASSEEREPNYGYT
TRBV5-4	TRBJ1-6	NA	ASSWNRDSPLH
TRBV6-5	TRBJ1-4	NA	ASKRQDEGNEKLF
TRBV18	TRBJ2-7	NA	ASSGGIMGSYEQY
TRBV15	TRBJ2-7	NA	ATSRDLTYEQY
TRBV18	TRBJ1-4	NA	ASSPHVGANEKLF
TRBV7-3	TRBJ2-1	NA	ASSLTRTGYRSIGQF
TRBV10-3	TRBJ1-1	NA	AISGGGGNTEAF
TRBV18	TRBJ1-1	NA	ASSPNLNTEAF
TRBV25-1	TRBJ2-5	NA	ASSEWGGGETQY
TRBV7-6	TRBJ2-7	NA	ASSSRDRGGYEQY
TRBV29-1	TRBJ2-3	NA	SGQDNTDTQY
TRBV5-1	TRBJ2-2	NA	ASSHTSKPRPGELF
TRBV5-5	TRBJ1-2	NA	ASSLRKPTEVNYGYT
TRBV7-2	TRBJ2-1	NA	ASSDQSYNEQF
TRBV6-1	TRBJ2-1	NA	ASSEEWNPSYNEQF
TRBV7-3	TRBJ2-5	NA	ASSPSGGGQETQY